This T cell receptor beta chain was retrieved from a study of T cell changes during pregnancy in multiple sclerosis. Assay: immunoSEQ multiplex PCR; the TCRdb copy retains only in-frame clones and omits some. In the table there are tens of thousands of clones, roughly 92% of which are singletons. Per germline, CDR1 SQVTM and CDR2 ANQGSEA. V lost 4 bases to trimming and J lost 8 bases, with 11 bases between them. This CDR3 spans 12 amino acids. This clonotype originated in a female donor with multiple sclerosis, enrolled in a pregnancy study. The chain has TRBV29-1 and TRBJ1-4, with D possibly matching TRBD1 (5 bases). The sample consisted of peripheral blood, taken after pregnancy. CDR3 bases: TGCAGCGTTGGGACGGGGGGGGAAAAACTGTTTTTT. It is translated as CSVGTGGEKLFF. Filled out from reference TRBV29-1 and TRBJ1-4, the complete variable domain reads SAVISQKPSRDICQRGTSLTIQCQVDSQVTMMFWYRQQPGQSLTLIATANQGSEATYESGFVIDKFPISRPNLTFSTLTVSNMSPEDSSIYLCSVGTGGEKLFFGSGTQLSVL.